The clone carrying this T cell receptor (beta chain) was picked up one time. Its antigen remains unknown. These data are taken from a study of T cell responses to AZD1222 COVID-19 vaccine. Study findings and constraints: Repertoires in all cases were sampled only once the peak T cell response had passed. Spike regions recognized by vaccine-associated CD4 TCRs spanned the protein, led by 160-218 and 743-854.

From germline, CDR1 is MNHEY and CDR2 SVGAGI. V lost 5 bases to trimming and J lost 6 bases, with 16 bases between them. CDR3 length: 14 amino acids. TCRdb keeps only in-frame clones here, not all; method: immunoSEQ multiplex PCR. The sample lists roughly 150,000 clones; around 91% were seen once. The input for sequencing was peripheral blood, taken on day 0 of AZD1222 vaccination. The chain uses TRBV6-5 and TRBJ1-1; D is possibly TRBD1 (6 bases). The receptor was isolated from an adult in good health. The CDR3 region has the DNA TGTGCCAGCAGTCCCTCGAGGGGGAGGGCTGAAGCTTTCTTT. It translates to CASSPSRGRAEAFF.